This TCR beta chain came from a study of cytomegalovirus exposure and HLA in healthy donors (dated by TCRdb to 2015 to 2018). For context, the study as a whole: An earlier analysis of about 530 of the donors reported 276 Gb of sequence data and 90 million to 120 million unique TCR beta sequences obtained from roughly 180 million T cells. About 300 gigabases of sequencing data and roughly 81 million unique TCR sequences made up an early release that covered approximately 650 HLA-typed donors. Of the roughly 390 genotyped donors, approximately 83% fell in the genetic ancestry cluster associated with self-reported Caucasian donors. The study aimed to test whether cataloging public T cell receptors could reveal signatures of past pathogen exposure. The study used immunosequencing to profile the T cell repertoires of several hundred subjects and linked those repertoires to cytomegalovirus serostatus. A separate validation cohort of roughly 110 different subjects was used in addition to the roughly 670-subject first cohort. To predict cytomegalovirus infection status, the study combined high-throughput TCR immunosequencing, statistical association of individual TCRs with disease status, and machine learning. A later analysis re-analyzed previously published TCR beta repertoires from 650 to 800 donors and added high-resolution HLA genotyping to study TCR occurrence patterns. Rather than using new phenotypic data, the later analysis identified candidate immune exposures from TCR beta sequences and from how often those sequences occurred across donors. In an earlier analysis of roughly 540 of the donors, high-throughput TCR beta sequencing was used to judge whether each TCR beta V gene segment behaved as functional or pseudogenic. Donor age, sex, ethnicity and CMV serostatus were compiled together with the repertoire data. A later genetic analysis used genome-wide SNP genotypes for about 65% of the roughly 700 donors, treating that subset as a discovery cohort. All discovery cohort repertoires had been generated on a single sequencing platform. HLA typing covered class I and class II loci at four-digit resolution. Typing coverage varied by locus: roughly 629-630 donors for A, B, C, DRB1 and DQB1; more than 500 for DQA1; 600 to 610 for DPA1; 450 to 480 for DPB1. Roughly 5 DR-DQ haplotypes were handled as single units for association and clustering, since linkage in the cohort was strong. Across some 400 genotyped donors of the cohort, an average of roughly 250,000 unique TCR beta nucleotide sequences per donor were sequenced, and about a sixth of those sequences were non-productive.

What the authors observed across the whole study: A later genetic analysis associated a missense DCLRE1C variant with V-gene and J-gene trimming of TCR beta chains, and an independent cohort replicated the association. A further reported finding was that TCR beta sequences accurately predicted the HLA-A and HLA-B alleles for most subjects in the first cohort. Compared with equally common non-associated chains, HLA-associated TCR beta chains in a later analysis were more clonally expanded and had lower generation probabilities. Approximately 18 rarely observed V segments, including chromosome 9 orphons, were excluded from the earlier analysis of approximately 600 of the donors because counts were too low. For the cohort, immune exposure information was limited to CMV serostatus. A cluster of highly shared sequence variants was judged likely to represent a technical artifact of the sequencing pipeline. Broadly in line with IMGT annotations, most TCR beta V segments showed up in productive rearrangements about 87% or about 30% of the time in an earlier analysis of under 700 of the donors. Linkage disequilibrium might explain the correlated functional status among segregating V segments, but an unknown experimental factor could not be excluded. Presence/absence analyses assumed roughly uniform sequencing depth across donors, an assumption that may not hold. In vitro tests confirmed that a few of the cytomegalovirus-associated TCR beta chains recognize cytomegalovirus antigens. Several of the top co-occurrence clusters appeared to be linked to parvovirus B19, influenza, CMV and Epstein-Barr virus, according to a later analysis. The cohort was sequenced for TCR beta chains only, and without alpha or paired-chain data the features that could be detected were limited. A later analysis found that most CMV-associated TCR beta chains appeared HLA-restricted, with HLA associations seemingly driven largely by CMV exposure. Across donors, most TCR sequences were observed very rarely, whereas some public TCRs were present in many individuals. In the study, approximately 160 TCR beta chains were listed as associated with cytomegalovirus. According to the authors, the approach could potentially be generalized to other disease states and immunological phenotypes. In a later analysis, 15,000 to 20,000 TCR beta sequences were associated with specific HLA alleles at a false discovery rate of 0.05. In a later genetic analysis, fewer N-insertions in productive TCRs were reported among donors in an Asian-associated ancestry cluster than the approximately 670-donor mean. A later analysis found that TCR association rates varied across HLA loci, with DRB1 alleles showing the most associated TCRs and HLA-C alleles the fewest. Because the 87-base-pair reads could not distinguish some IMGT-functional V segments, including TRBV6-2 and TRBV6-3, those segments were excluded. Strong co-occurrence of HLA alleles, especially DR and DQ, made assigning TCR associations to individual alleles difficult. HLA typing was unavailable for some donors at each locus, so association tests used only the typed subset. In both the original and validation cohorts, the classifier was reported to diagnose cytomegalovirus status with high specificity and sensitivity.

Germline trimming: 5 bases from V, 6 bases from J; junction bases outside gene matches: 2. CDR3 length: 14 amino acids, cysteine to phenylalanine. The entry retains the CDR3 DNA only, 42 bases that are in frame from base 1. Based on the germline V gene, the CDR1 and CDR2 sequences are SGHAT and FQNNGV. To prepare the library, the immunoSEQ multiplex PCR assay was applied. The multiplex PCR relied on a mix of 60 forward primers for TCR Vbeta segments and 13 reverse primers for TCR Jbeta segments. The CDR3 region of rearranged TCR beta genes was amplified from genomic DNA with a multiplex PCR assay. Amplified TCR beta libraries were sequenced as 87-base-pair reads on the Illumina HiSeq System. As for how the authors treated the data: Across the 700 or so repertoires, a later analysis counted about 81 million unique TCR beta chains, around 11 million of which were shared by at least two donors. Raw reads were error-corrected and collapsed into unique sequences with a nearest-neighbor algorithm that merged closely related sequences to remove PCR and sequencing errors. To assign V, D and J gene segments, CDR3 sequences were aligned to IMGT reference sequences. For a sequence to be retained, at least a six-nucleotide match to both a V gene segment and a J gene segment was required. Rearrangements were classified as productive when the CDR3 lacked stop codons and remained in frame with V and J, and all other rearrangements were classified as non-productive. Following IMGT convention, CDR3 was defined as the stretch from the second conserved V-encoded cysteine up to the conserved J-encoded phenylalanine. In an earlier analysis of approximately 590 of the donors, sequences lacking an unambiguous match to a single V gene segment were excluded. In an earlier analysis of almost 600 of the donors, a V segment was called functional when productive rearrangements were above 56.7%, and segregating when the standard deviation between donors exceeded 5%. A statistical classification framework was developed to diagnose cytomegalovirus status using the catalog of TCR beta chain sequences. In a later analysis, TCR nucleotide sequences were compared against IMGT/GENE-DB human TR gene sequences so that V and J genes could be assigned. The TCRdist pipeline was used in a later analysis to assign CDR3 sequences and most-parsimonious VDJ recombination scenarios. A later analysis defined each TCR beta chain by its CDR3 amino acid sequence plus V-gene family, and excluded reads lacking a unique V-gene family. A later analysis removed 450 to 600 highly shared, low-generation-probability nucleotide sequences to deal with suspected cross-contamination and a sequencing artifact. In a later analysis, a clonal expansion index was calculated for each public chain from normalized within-repertoire ranks of inferred template counts. A later analysis computed generation probabilities with a VDJ recombination model fitted to out-of-frame rearrangements, and checked the results against IGoR. In a later analysis, hypergeometric tests were used to score TCR-TCR, TCR-HLA and TCR-CMV co-occurrence, with a repertoire-size bias correction applied to TCR pairs. To estimate false discovery rates, a later analysis permuted the HLA or CMV assignments 20 times. In a later analysis, co-occurring TCRs were grouped with DBSCAN, and TCRdist sequence similarity was added when clustering was performed within HLA-allele-positive subsets. Co-occurrence clustering excluded repertoires with fewer than 30,000 or more than 120,000 public chains, plus five with anomalous nucleotide sharing. TCRdb provides this immuneACCESS table in a form limited to in-frame rearrangements. Some clones are lacking; in checked studies, under half of them reflect an unresolved V gene, and why the rest are absent is not known. From that table come the V and J calls and clone size; the DNA was used to work out D and trimming. Counted in this sample were approximately 200,000 clones; more than 65% of them appeared once. The leading ten clones occupy around 1.4% of the sample.

Details on this clone: Its cognate antigen has yet to be identified. Base qualities are missing; no much larger clone stands one base away.

The cohort comprised around 690 healthy bone marrow donors. At the time of sampling, all cohort members were nominally healthy, though unrecorded immune exposures were likely present. The donor tested CMV seropositive and was one of the 289 seropositive cohort members. A peripheral blood sample was provided by each donor, and peripheral blood mononuclear cells were used for TCR beta sequencing. Genomic DNA was extracted from the blood cell samples with the Qiagen DNeasy Blood Extraction Kit. The source material was PBMCs. This receptor was taken from a girl aged 5 to 17 in good health and CMV-seropositive. The sequence links TRBV11-2 to TRBJ1-6; 9 bases in between match TRBD1. At the DNA level, the sequence is TGTGCCAGCAGCCGGGGACAGGGTAATTCACCCCTCCACTTT. Its protein is CASSRGQGNSPLHF.